This T cell receptor beta chain emerged from a study of T cell clonality in common variable immunodeficiency. The CDR3 totals 16 residues. Germline CDR1 reads SGHVS; CDR2 reads FNYEAQ. V gave up 3 bases and J gave up 0 bases, with 15 bases separating them. Here immunoSEQ multiplex PCR was the method, and the copy in TCRdb shows in-frame clones only, minus some. The sample has some 40,000 clones, none seen only once. At least ten counts were recorded for this clone. With the read ending 3 residues before the CDR3 end, the germline J gene is used to fill in that end. The J gene is TRBJ2-7, the V gene TRBV7-6; D perhaps matches TRBD1 (6 bases). This clonotype was obtained from a person between 18 and 75 years old in good health. The sequenced sample consisted of peripheral blood mononuclear cells. CDR3 loop: CASSFEERGSSYEQYF. Partial CDR3 DNA: TGTGCCAGCAGCTTTGAGGAGAGGGGGAGCTCCTACGAG.